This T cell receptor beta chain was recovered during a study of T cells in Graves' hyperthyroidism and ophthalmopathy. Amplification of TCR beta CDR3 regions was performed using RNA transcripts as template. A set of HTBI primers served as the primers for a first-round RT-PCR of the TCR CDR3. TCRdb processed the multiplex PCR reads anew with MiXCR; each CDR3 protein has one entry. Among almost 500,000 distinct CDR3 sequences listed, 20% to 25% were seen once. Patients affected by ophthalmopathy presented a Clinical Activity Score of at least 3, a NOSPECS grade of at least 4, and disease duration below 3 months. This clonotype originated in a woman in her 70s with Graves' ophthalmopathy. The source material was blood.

The CDR3 DNA reads TGTGCCAGCAGCTTAGATAACCCAGATACGCAGTATTTT. It yields the protein CASSLDNPDTQYF. The chain uses TRBV11-2 and TRBJ2-3, with D hard to call. Trimming stripped 0 bases from V and 4 bases from J, with 5 bases between. The CDR3 consists of 13 residues. Germline V gene sequence: CDR1 SGHAT, CDR2 FQNNGV. Full variable domain (missing parts from reference TRBV11-2 and TRBJ2-3): EAGVAQSPRYKIIEKRQSVAFWCNPISGHATLYWYQQILGQGPKLLIQFQNNGVVDDSQLPKDRFSAERLKGVDSTLKIQPAKLEDSAVYLCASSLDNPDTQYFGPGTRLTVL.